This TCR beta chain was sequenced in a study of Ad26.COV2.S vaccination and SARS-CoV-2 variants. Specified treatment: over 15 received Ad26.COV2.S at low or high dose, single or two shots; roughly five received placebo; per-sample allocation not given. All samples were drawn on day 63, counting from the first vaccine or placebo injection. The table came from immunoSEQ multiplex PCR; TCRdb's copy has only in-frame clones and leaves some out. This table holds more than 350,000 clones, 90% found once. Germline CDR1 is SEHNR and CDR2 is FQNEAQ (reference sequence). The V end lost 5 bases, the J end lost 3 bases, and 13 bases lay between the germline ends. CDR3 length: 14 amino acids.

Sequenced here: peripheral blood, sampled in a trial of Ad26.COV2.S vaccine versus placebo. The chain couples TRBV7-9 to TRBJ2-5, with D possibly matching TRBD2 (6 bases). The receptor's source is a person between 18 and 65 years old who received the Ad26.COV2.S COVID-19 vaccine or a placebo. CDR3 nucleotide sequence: TGTGCCAGCAGCCTACTGGGCGGGGAAGAGACCCAGTACTTC. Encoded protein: CASSLLGGEETQYF. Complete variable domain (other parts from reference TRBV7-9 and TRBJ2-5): DTGVSQNPRHKITKRGQNVTFRCDPISEHNRLYWYRQTLGQGPEFLTYFQNEAQLEKSRLLSDRFSAERPKGSFSTLEIQRTEQGDSAMYLCASSLLGGEETQYFGPGTRLLVL.